This T cell receptor beta chain derives from a study of blood T cells in healthy people across ages. This CDR3 region has 14 residues. Germline lookup yields CDR1 DFQATT and CDR2 SNEGSKA (reference sequence). Between the trimmed V and J ends, which lost 3 bases and 2 bases, there was a span of 11 bases. A J-beta primer mix and a sample-barcoded 5' primer were used in a second PCR of about 7 to 12 cycles. TCRdb reprocessed the 5' RACE reads with MiXCR, giving one entry per CDR3 protein. The sample yields around 900,000 distinct CDR3 sequences, about 53% seen once. Sequencing was done on a sample of blood. This TCR derives from a woman aged 55-69 years in good health. The genes are TRBV20-1 and TRBJ2-1, with D maybe TRBD1 (6 bases). This CDR3 is CSASMGATYNEQFF. The CDR3 bases are TGCAGTGCTAGCATGGGGGCCACCTACAATGAGCAGTTCTTC.